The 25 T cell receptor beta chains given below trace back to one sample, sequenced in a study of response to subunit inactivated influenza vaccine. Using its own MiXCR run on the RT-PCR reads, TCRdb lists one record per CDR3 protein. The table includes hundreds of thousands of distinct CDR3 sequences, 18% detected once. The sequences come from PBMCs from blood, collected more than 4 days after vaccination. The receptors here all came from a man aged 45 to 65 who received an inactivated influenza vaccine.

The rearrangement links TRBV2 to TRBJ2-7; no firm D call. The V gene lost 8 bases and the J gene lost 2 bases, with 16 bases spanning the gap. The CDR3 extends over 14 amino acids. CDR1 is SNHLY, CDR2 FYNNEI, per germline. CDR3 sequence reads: CASALRLDTYEQYF. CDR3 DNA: TGTGCCAGCGCATTGAGACTTGATACCTACGAGCAGTACTTC.

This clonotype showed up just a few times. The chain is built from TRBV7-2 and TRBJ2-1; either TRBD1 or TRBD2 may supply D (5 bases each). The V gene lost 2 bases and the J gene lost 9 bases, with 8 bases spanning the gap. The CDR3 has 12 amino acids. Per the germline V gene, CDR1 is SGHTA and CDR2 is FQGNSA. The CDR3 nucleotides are TGTGCCAGCAGCTTAACGGGGCGTGAGCAGTTCTTC. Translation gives CASSLTGREQFF.

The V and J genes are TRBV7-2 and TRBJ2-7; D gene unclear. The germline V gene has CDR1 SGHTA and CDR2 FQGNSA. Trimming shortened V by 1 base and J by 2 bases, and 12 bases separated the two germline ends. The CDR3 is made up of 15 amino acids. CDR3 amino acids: CASSLGGVRAYEQYF. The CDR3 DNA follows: TGTGCCAGCAGCTTAGGCGGAGTCAGAGCCTACGAGCAGTACTTC. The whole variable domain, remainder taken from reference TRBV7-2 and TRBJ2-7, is GAGVSQSPSNKVTEKGKDVELRCDPISGHTALYWYRQSLGQGLEFLIYFQGNSAPDKSGLPSDRFSAERTGGSVSTLTIQRTQQEDSAVYLCASSLGGVRAYEQYFGPGTRLTVT.

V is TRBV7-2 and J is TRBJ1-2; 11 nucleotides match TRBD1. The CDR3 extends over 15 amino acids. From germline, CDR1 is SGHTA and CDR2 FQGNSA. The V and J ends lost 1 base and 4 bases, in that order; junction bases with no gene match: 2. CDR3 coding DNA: TGTGCCAGCAGCTTAGGGACAGGGGGCGGCTATGGCTACACCTTC. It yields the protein CASSLGTGGGYGYTF. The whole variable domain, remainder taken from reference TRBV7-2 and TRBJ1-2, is GAGVSQSPSNKVTEKGKDVELRCDPISGHTALYWYRQSLGQGLEFLIYFQGNSAPDKSGLPSDRFSAERTGGSVSTLTIQRTQQEDSAVYLCASSLGTGGGYGYTFGSGTRLTVV.

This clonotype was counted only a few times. The CDR3 region is CASSPGTGSQETQYF. CDR3 coding DNA: TGTGCCAGCAGCCCCGGGACAGGGTCCCAAGAGACCCAGTACTTC. The V and J genes are TRBV7-3 and TRBJ2-5; 9 bases fit TRBD1. There are 15 residues in the CDR3. Germline assignment: CDR1 SGHTA and CDR2 FQGTGA. Unmatched junction bases numbered 5, after V lost 5 bases and J lost 1 base.

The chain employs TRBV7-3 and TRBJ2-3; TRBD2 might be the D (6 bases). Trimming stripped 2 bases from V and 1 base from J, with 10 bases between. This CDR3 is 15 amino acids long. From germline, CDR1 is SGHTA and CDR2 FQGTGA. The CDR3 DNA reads TGTGCCAGCAGCTTATATCCGGGAGGCACAGATACGCAGTATTTT. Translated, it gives CASSLYPGGTDTQYF. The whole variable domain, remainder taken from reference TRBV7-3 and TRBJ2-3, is GAGVSQTPSNKVTEKGKYVELRCDPISGHTALYWYRQSLGQGPEFLIYFQGTGAADDSGLPNDRFFAVRPEGSVSTLKIQRTERGDSAVYLCASSLYPGGTDTQYFGPGTRLTVL.

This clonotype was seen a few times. The CDR3 here is CASSWGRGDYEQYF. DNA of the CDR3: TGTGCCAGCAGTTGGGGGCGAGGGGACTACGAGCAGTACTTC. This chain connects TRBV28 to TRBJ2-7, with D possibly TRBD1 on 6 matching bases. V was clipped by 4 bases and J by 3 bases, with 13 bases between them. The CDR3 spans 14 residues. Germline assignment: CDR1 MDHEN and CDR2 SYDVKM.

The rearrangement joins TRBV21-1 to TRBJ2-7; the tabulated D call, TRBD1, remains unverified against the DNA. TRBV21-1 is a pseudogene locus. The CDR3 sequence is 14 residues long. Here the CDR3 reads CASSRAQGAIEQYF. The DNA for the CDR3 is TGTGCCAGCAGCAGAGCCCAGGGGGCAATCGAGCAGTACTTC.

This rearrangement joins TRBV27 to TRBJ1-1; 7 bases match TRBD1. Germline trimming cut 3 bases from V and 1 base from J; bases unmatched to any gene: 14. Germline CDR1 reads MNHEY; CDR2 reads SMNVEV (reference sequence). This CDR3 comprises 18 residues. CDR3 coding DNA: TGTGCCAGCAGTTTTGACCCCATTCGGACAGGTCGGAACACTGAAGCTTTCTTT. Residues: CASSFDPIRTGRNTEAFF.

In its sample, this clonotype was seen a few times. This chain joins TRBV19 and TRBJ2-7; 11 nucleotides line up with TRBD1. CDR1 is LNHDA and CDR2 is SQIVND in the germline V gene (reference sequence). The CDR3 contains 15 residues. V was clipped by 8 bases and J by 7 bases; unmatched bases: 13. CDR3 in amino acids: CASSSGTGGTWEQYF. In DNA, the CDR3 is TGTGCCAGTTCCTCCGGGACAGGGGGAACATGGGAGCAGTACTTC.

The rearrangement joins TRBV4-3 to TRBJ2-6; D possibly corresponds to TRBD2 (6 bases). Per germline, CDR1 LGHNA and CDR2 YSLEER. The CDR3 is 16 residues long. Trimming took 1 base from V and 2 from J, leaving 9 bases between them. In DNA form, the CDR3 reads TGCGCCAGCAGCCAAGGCGGGGTTCCTGGGGCCAACGTCCTGACTTTC. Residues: CASSQGGVPGANVLTF.

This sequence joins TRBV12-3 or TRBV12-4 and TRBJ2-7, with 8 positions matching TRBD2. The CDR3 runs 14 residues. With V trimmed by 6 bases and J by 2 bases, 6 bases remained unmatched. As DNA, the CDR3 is TGTGCCAGCAGCGGGACTAGGGCTACCTACGAGCAGTACTTC. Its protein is CASSGTRATYEQYF.

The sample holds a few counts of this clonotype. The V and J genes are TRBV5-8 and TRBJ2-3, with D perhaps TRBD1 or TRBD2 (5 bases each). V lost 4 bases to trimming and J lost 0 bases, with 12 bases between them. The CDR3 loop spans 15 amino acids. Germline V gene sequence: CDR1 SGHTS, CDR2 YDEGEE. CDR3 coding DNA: TGTGCCAGCAGCATTGAGGGACGTAGCACAGATACGCAGTATTTT. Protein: CASSIEGRSTDTQYF.

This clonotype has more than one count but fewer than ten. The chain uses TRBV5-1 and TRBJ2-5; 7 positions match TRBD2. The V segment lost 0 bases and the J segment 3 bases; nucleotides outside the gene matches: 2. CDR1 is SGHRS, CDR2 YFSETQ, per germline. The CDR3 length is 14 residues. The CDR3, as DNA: TGCGCCAGCAGCTTGGTGCGGGGGAAAGAGACCCAGTACTTC. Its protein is CASSLVRGKETQYF.

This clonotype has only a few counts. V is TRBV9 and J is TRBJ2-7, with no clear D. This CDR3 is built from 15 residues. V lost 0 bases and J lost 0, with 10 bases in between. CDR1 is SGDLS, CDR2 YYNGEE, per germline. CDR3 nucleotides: TGTGCCAGCAGCGTAGGTCACAGCCGCTCCTACGAGCAGTACTTC. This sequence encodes CASSVGHSRSYEQYF.

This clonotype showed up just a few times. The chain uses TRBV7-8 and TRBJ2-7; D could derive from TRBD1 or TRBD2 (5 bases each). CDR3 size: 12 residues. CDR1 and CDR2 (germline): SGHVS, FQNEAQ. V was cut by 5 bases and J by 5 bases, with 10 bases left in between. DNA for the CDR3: TGTGCCAGCAGCGCAGGGACCCACGAGCAGTACTTC. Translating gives CASSAGTHEQYF.

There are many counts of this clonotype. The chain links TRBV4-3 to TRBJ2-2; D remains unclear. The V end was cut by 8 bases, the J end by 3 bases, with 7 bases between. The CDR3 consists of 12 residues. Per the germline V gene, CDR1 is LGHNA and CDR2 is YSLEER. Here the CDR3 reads CASAGDTGELFF. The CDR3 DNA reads TGCGCCAGCGCAGGAGACACCGGGGAGCTGTTTTTT.

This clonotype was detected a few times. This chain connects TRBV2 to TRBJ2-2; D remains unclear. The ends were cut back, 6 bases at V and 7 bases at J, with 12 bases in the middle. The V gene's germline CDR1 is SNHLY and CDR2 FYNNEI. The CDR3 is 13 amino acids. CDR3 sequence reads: CASRGSVGGELFF. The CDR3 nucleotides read TGTGCCAGCAGGGGGTCGGTCGGCGGGGAGCTGTTTTTT.

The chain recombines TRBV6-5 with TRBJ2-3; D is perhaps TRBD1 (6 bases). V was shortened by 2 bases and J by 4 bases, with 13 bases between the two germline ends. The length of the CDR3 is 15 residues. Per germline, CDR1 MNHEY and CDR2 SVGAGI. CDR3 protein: CASSYTQGSADTQYF. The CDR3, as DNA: TGTGCCAGCAGTTACACCCAGGGGAGCGCAGATACGCAGTATTTT.

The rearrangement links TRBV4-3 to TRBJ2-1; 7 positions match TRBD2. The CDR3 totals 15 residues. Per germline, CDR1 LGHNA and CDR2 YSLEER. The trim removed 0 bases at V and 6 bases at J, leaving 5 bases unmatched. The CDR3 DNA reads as TGCGCCAGCAGCCAAGATAGGAGCGGGGTCAATGAGCAGTTCTTC. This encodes CASSQDRSGVNEQFF.

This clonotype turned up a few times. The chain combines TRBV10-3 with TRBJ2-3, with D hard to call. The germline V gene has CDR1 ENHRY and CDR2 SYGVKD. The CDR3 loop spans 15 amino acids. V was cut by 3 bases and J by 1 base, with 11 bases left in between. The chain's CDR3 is CAISDGSAGTDTQYF. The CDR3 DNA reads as TGTGCCATCAGTGACGGGTCAGCCGGCACAGATACGCAGTATTTT.

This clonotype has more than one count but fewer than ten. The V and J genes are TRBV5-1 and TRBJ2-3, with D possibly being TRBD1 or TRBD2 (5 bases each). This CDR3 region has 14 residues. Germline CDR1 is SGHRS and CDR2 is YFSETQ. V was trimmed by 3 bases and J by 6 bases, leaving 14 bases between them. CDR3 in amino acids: CASSSGAAGDTQYF. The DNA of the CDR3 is TGCGCCAGCAGCTCCGGGGCCGCCGGGGATACGCAGTATTTT.

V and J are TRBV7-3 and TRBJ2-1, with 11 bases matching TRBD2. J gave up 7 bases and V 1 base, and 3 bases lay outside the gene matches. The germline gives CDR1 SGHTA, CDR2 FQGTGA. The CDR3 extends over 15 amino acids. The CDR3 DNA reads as TGTGCCAGCAGCTTAAGACTAGCGGGACTGAATGAGCAGTTCTTC. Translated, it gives CASSLRLAGLNEQFF.

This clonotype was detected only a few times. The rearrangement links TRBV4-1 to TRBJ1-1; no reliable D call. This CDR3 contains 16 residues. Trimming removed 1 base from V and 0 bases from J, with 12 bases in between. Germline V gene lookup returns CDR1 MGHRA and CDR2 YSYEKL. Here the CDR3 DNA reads TGCGCCAGCAGCCAAGTGTTCGGGAACATGAACACTGAAGCTTTCTTT. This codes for CASSQVFGNMNTEAFF.

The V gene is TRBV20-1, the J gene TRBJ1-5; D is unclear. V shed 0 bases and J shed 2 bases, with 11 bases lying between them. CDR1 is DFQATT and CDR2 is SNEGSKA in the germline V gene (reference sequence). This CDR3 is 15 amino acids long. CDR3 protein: CSARERQLGNQPQHF. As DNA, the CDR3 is TGCAGTGCTAGAGAGAGGCAGCTAGGCAATCAGCCCCAGCATTTT.